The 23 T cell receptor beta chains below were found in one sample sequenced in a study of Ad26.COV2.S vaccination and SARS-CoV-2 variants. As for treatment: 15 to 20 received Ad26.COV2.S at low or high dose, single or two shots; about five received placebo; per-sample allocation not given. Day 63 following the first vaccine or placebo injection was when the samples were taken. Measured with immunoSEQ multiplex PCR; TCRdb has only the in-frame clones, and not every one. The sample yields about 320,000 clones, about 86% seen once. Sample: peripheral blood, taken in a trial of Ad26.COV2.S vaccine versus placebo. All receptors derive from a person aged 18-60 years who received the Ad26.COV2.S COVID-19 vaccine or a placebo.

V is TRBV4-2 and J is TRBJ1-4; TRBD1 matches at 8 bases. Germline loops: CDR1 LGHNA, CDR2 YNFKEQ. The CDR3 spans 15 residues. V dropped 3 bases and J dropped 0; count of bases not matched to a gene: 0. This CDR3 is CASSQGQATNEKLFF. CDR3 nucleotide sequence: TGTGCCAGCAGCCAGGGACAGGCAACTAATGAAAAACTGTTTTTT.

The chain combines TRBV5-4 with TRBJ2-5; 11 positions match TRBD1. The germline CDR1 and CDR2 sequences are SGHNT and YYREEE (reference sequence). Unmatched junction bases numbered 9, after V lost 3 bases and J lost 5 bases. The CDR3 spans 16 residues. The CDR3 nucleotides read TGTGCCAGCAGCTGGGACGCGGGACAGGGGGAGGAGACCCAGTACTTC. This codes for CASSWDAGQGEETQYF.

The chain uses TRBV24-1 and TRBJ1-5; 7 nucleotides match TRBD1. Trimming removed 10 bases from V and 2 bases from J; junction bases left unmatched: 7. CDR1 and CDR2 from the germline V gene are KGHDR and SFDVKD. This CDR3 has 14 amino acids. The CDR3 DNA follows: TGTGCCACTCCCCCAGGGGGAGGCAATCAGCCCCAGCATTTT. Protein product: CATPPGGGNQPQHF.

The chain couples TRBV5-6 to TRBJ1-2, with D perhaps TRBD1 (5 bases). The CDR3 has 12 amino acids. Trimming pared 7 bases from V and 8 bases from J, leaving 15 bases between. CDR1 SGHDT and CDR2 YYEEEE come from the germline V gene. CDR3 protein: CASGAGTMGYTF. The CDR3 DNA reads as TGTGCCAGCGGGGCGGGAACTATGGGCTACACCTTC.

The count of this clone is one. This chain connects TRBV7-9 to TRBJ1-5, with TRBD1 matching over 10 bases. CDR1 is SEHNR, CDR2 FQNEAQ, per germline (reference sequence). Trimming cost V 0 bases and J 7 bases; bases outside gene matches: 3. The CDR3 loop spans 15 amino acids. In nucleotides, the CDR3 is TGTGCCAGCAGCTTAGCGGGACAGGGGAGACAGCCCCAGCATTTT. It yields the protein CASSLAGQGRQPQHF.

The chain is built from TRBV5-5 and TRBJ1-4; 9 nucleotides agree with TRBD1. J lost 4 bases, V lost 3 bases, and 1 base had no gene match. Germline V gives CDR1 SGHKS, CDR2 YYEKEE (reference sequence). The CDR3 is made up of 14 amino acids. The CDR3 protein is CASSWDRVNEKLFF. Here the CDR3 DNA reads TGTGCCAGCAGCTGGGACAGGGTTAATGAAAAACTGTTTTTT.

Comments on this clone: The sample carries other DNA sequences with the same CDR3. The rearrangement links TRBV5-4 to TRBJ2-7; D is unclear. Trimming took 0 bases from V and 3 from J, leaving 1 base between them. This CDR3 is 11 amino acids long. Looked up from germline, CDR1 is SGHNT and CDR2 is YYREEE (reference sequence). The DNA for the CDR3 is TGTGCCAGCAGCTTGGGCTACGAGCAGTACTTC. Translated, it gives CASSLGYEQYF.

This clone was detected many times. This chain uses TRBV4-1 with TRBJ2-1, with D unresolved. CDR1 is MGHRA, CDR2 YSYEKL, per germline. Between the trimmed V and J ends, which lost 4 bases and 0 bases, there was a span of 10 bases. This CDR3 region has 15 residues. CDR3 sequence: CASSPGLSSYNEQFF. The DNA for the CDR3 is TGCGCCAGCAGCCCCGGCCTTAGCTCCTACAATGAGCAGTTCTTC.

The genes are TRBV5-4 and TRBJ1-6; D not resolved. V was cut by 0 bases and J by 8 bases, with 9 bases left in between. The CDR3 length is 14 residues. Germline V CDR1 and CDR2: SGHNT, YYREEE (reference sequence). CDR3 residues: CASSLVGSDSPLHF. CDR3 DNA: TGTGCCAGCAGCTTGGTGGGATCTGATTCACCCCTCCACTTT.

CDR3 DNA sequence: TGTGCCAGCAGCTTTCAGCCGGGACAGGGGAAGGATCAGCCCCAGCATTTT. Translation gives CASSFQPGQGKDQPQHF. V is TRBV5-6 and J is TRBJ1-5; 10 bases line up with TRBD1. The CDR3 contains 17 residues. V lost 2 bases to trimming and J lost 5 bases; unmatched junction nucleotides: 10. CDR1 is SGHDT and CDR2 is YYEEEE in the germline V gene.

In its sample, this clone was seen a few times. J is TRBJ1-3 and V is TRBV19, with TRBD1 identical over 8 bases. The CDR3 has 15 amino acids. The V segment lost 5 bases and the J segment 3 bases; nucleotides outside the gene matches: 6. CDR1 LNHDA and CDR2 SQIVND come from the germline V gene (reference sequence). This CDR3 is CASSVQGVRGNTIYF. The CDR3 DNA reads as TGTGCCAGTAGTGTACAGGGGGTCCGTGGAAACACCATATATTTT.

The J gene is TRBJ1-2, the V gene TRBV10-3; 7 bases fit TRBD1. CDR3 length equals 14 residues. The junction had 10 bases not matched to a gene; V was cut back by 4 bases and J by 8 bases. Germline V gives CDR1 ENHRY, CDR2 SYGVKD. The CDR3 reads CAISAQGGARGYTF. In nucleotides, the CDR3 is TGTGCCATCAGTGCTCAGGGGGGGGCACGCGGCTACACCTTC.

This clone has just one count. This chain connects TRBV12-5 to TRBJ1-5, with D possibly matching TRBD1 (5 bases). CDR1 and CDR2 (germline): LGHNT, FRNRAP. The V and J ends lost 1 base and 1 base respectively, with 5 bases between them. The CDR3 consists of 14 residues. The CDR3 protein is CASGLDRSNQPQHF. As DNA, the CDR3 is TGTGCTAGTGGTTTGGACAGGAGCAATCAGCCCCAGCATTTT. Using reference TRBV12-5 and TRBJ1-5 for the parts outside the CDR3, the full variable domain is DARVTQTPRHKVTEMGQEVTMRCQPILGHNTVFWYRQTMMQGLELLAYFRNRAPLDDSGMPKDRFSAEMPDATLATLKIQPSEPRDSAVYFCASGLDRSNQPQHFGDGTRLSIL.

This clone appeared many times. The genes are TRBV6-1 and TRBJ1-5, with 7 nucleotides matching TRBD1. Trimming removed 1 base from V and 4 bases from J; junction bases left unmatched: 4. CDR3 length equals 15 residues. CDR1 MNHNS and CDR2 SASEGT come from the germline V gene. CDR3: CASSEGQGGNQPQHF. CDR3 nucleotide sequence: TGTGCCAGCAGTGAAGGACAGGGAGGGAATCAGCCCCAGCATTTT.

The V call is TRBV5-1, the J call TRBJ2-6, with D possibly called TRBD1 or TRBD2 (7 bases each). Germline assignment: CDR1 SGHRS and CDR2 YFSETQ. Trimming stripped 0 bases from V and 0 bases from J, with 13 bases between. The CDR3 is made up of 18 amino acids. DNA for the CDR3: TGCGCCAGCAGCTTGGGACAGGGACTAAGCTCTGGGGCCAACGTCCTGACTTTC. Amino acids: CASSLGQGLSSGANVLTF.

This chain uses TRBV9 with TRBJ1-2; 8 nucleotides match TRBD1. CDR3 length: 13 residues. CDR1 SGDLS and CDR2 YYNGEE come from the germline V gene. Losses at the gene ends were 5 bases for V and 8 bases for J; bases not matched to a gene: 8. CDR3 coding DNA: TGTGCCAGCAGAGCCCAGGGGGCTAGAGGCTACACCTTC. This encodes CASRAQGARGYTF.

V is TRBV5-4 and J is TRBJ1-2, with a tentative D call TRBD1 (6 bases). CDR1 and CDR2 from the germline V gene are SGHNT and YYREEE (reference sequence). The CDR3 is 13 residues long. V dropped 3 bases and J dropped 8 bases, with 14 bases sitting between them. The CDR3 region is CASSSVGAGGYTF. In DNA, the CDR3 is TGTGCCAGCAGCTCGGTGGGGGCTGGCGGCTACACCTTC.

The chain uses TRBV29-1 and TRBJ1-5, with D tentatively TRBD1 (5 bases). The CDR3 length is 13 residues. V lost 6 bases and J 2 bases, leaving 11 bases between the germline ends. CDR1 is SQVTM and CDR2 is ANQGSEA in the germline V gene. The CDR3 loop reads CSVGTVGNQPQHF. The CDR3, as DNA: TGCAGCGTCGGGACCGTCGGCAATCAGCCCCAGCATTTT.

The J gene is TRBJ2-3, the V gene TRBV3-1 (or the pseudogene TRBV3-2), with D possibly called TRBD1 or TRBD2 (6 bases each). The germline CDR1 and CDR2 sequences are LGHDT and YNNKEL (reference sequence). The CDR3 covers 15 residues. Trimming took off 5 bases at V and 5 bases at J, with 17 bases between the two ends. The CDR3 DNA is TGTGCCAGCAGCTCTCAGGGGCTAGCGCGAGATACGCAGTATTTT. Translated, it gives CASSSQGLARDTQYF.

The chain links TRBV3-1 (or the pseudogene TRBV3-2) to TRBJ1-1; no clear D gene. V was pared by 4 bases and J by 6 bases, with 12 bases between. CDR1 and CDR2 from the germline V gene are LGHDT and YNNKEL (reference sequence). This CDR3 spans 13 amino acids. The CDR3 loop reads CASSRAPTPEAFF. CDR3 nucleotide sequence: TGTGCCAGCAGCCGGGCCCCGACCCCTGAAGCTTTCTTT.

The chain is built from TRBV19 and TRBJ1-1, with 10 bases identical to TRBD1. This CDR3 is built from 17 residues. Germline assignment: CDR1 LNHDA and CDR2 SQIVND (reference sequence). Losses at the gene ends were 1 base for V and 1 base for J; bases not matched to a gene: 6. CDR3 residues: CASSIGWDRGPNTEAFF. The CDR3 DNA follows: TGTGCCAGTAGTATAGGGTGGGACAGGGGACCGAACACTGAAGCTTTCTTT. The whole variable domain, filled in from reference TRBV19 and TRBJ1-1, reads DGGITQSPKYLFRKEGQNVTLSCEQNLNHDAMYWYRQDPGQGLRLIYYSQIVNDFQKGDIAEGYSVSREKKESFPLTVTSAQKNPTAFYLCASSIGWDRGPNTEAFFGQGTRLTVV.

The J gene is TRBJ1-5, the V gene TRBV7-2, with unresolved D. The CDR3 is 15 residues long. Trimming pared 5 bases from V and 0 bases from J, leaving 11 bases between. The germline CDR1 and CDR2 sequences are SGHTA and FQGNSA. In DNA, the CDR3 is TGTGCCAGCAGCCCCCGGAGGAATAGCAATCAGCCCCAGCATTTT. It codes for CASSPRRNSNQPQHF.

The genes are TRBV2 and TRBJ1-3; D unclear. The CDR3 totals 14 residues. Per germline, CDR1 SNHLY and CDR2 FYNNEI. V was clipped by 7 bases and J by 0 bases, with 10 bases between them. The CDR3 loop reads CASTGPISGNTIYF. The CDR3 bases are TGTGCCAGCACCGGACCGATCTCTGGAAACACCATATATTTT.